This entry concerns a single T cell receptor (beta chain). This sample is drawn from a study of blood T cell repertoires in COVID-19. The wider study: Italy, Spain and the United States were the sources of the convalescent and acute COVID-19 samples.

As processed by the authors: Nucleated cell number was recorded as an estimate derived from reference gene primer amplification. Only in-frame clones appear in the TCRdb table, and some are missing; sequencing was by immunoSEQ multiplex PCR. V, J and clone size are those of that table, while D and trimming were read from the DNA. The repertoire holds under 300,000 clones, 70% to 90% seen once, with roughly a sixth in the top ten. What was sequenced was PBMCs or T cells enriched from blood (not recorded which). The sequence came from a man between 18 and 29 years old who had recovered from COVID-19.

The CDR3 sequence: CASSLGSGLNLYNEQFF. In DNA form, the CDR3 reads TGTGCCAGCAGCTTAGGCAGCGGACTAAACCTCTACAATGAGCAGTTCTTC. The chain is built from TRBV7-3 and TRBJ2-1; a possible D gene is TRBD2 (6 bases). V was cut by 2 bases and J by 3 bases, with 17 bases left in between. The length of the CDR3 is 17 residues. Germline V lookup: CDR1 SGHTA, CDR2 FQGTGA. Full variable domain (outside the CDR3, taken from reference TRBV7-3 and TRBJ2-1): GAGVSQTPSNKVTEKGKYVELRCDPISGHTALYWYRQSLGQGPEFLIYFQGTGAADDSGLPNDRFFAVRPEGSVSTLKIQRTERGDSAVYLCASSLGSGLNLYNEQFFGPGTRLTVL.